The present T cell receptor beta chain was sequenced within a study of spatial heterogeneity in lung cancer. This clonotype has a count of ten or more. Its cognate antigen is unknown. This CDR3 region has 14 residues. V was pared by 3 bases and J by 8 bases, with 10 bases of the junction left unmatched. CDR1 DFQATT and CDR2 SNEGSKA come from the germline V gene (reference sequence). As for time point: blood at routine non-recurrence follow-up after resection. Findings of the study overall: The study found ubiquitous expanded tumor TCRs in blood more at resection than follow-up.

Every TCR cDNA molecule carried a tag that served as a unique molecular identifier. Via MiXCR, TCRdb re-called the 5' RACE reads, giving one row per CDR3 protein. This sample has tens of thousands of distinct CDR3 sequences, with 8% to 10% found just once. The clonotype comes from a male donor with early-stage non-small cell lung cancer. The chain employs TRBV20-1 and TRBJ2-1; 7 bases are a match to TRBD2. Specimen: PBMCs, collected at follow-up. The CDR3 here is CSASISGEIYEQFF. CDR3 coding DNA: TGCAGTGCTAGTATAAGCGGGGAGATATATGAGCAGTTCTTC.